This entry lists 32 T cell receptor beta chains sequenced from one sample in a study of control samples from healthy donors and cancer patients. Here immunoSEQ multiplex PCR was the method, and the copy in TCRdb shows in-frame clones only, minus some. The table has 100,000 to 150,000 clones, just over 90% seen once. Sequenced: PBMCs. The receptors were sampled from a man aged 50 to 60 with head and neck cancer.

This chain uses TRBV5-4 with TRBJ1-2; the D gene is possibly TRBD1 (5 bases). There are 16 residues in the CDR3. Germline V CDR1 and CDR2: SGHNT, YYREEE (reference sequence). V was trimmed by 1 base and J by 1 base, leaving 14 bases between them. The CDR3 region is CASSLSIARVNYGYTF. The DNA of the CDR3 is TGTGCCAGCAGCTTGTCCATTGCCAGGGTTAACTATGGCTACACCTTC.

The chain uses TRBV30 and TRBJ1-4; a possible D gene is TRBD1 (6 bases). This CDR3 spans 16 amino acids. V dropped 0 bases and J dropped 7 bases, with 18 bases sitting between them. Germline CDR1 GTSNPN, CDR2 SVGIG (reference sequence). The CDR3 sequence is CAWSVIRGTRGEKLFF. CDR3 bases: TGTGCCTGGAGTGTAATACGAGGGACAAGGGGTGAAAAACTGTTTTTT. The full variable domain, completed using reference TRBV30 and TRBJ1-4, is SQTIHQWPATLVQPVGSPLSLECTVEGTSNPNLYWYRQAAGRGLQLLFYSVGIGQISSEVPQNLSASRPQDRQFILSSKKLLLSDSGFYLCAWSVIRGTRGEKLFFGSGTQLSVL.

This clone was detected only once. This sequence joins TRBV11-2 and TRBJ2-4; 7 bases line up with TRBD2. The trim removed 3 bases at V and 0 bases at J, leaving 2 bases unmatched. The CDR3 loop spans 15 amino acids. The germline gives CDR1 SGHAT, CDR2 FQNNGV. The CDR3 is CASSLGGAAKNIQYF. The DNA of the CDR3 is TGTGCCAGCAGCTTGGGAGGGGCAGCCAAAAACATTCAGTACTTC. Together with reference TRBV11-2 and TRBJ2-4, the CDR3 gives the full variable domain: EAGVAQSPRYKIIEKRQSVAFWCNPISGHATLYWYQQILGQGPKLLIQFQNNGVVDDSQLPKDRFSAERLKGVDSTLKIQPAKLEDSAVYLCASSLGGAAKNIQYFGAGTRLSVL.

The chain combines TRBV10-3 with TRBJ2-7, with D unresolved. From germline, CDR1 is ENHRY and CDR2 SYGVKD. This CDR3 comprises 14 residues. With 3 bases removed from V and 1 base from J, the gap between germline ends came to 10 bases. This chain's CDR3 is CAISDRTSSYEQYF. CDR3 in DNA: TGTGCCATCAGTGATAGGACGAGTTCCTACGAGCAGTACTTC.

The rearrangement links TRBV7-2 to TRBJ1-1; 9 bases line up with TRBD1. V lost 4 bases and J lost 2; bases outside the gene matches: 2. CDR3 length equals 14 residues. Germline CDR1 reads SGHTA; CDR2 reads FQGNSA. DNA of the CDR3: TGTGCCAGCAGCTGGGGACAGGGTAACACTGAAGCTTTCTTT. It codes for CASSWGQGNTEAFF.

This sequence joins TRBV30 and TRBJ2-7; D possibly corresponds to TRBD2 (5 bases). CDR3 length: 13 residues. Trimming stripped 0 bases from V and 3 bases from J, with 9 bases between. Germline loops: CDR1 GTSNPN, CDR2 SVGIG (reference sequence). CDR3 DNA: TGTGCCTGGAGTGTAGGACTCCTCTACGAGCAGTACTTC. Translating it yields CAWSVGLLYEQYF.

This clone was seen a single time. This chain uses TRBV6-5 with TRBJ1-1, with D uncertain. CDR3 length equals 15 residues. The V and J ends lost 2 bases and 1 base respectively, with 11 bases between them. CDR1 is MNHEY and CDR2 is SVGAGI in the germline V gene. CDR3 DNA: TGTGCCAGCAGTTACGAGGGCAGAGGGAACACTGAAGCTTTCTTT. It encodes CASSYEGRGNTEAFF.

This chain uses TRBV6-6 with TRBJ1-5, with D perhaps matching TRBD1 (6 bases). In germline, CDR1 is MNHNY, CDR2 SVGAGI (reference sequence). CDR3 length: 13 amino acids. With 5 bases removed from V and 4 bases from J, the gap between germline ends came to 9 bases. The CDR3 spells CASSADSNQPQHF. The DNA for the CDR3 is TGTGCCAGCAGTGCGGACAGTAATCAGCCCCAGCATTTT.

The chain has TRBV19 and TRBJ1-5; D ambiguous. V was shortened by 3 bases and J by 2 bases, with 14 bases between the two germline ends. Germline V gene data show CDR1 as LNHDA and CDR2 as SQIVND (reference sequence). The CDR3 spans 16 residues. CDR3 in amino acids: CASSMTRRRGNQPQHF. CDR3 nucleotide sequence: TGTGCCAGTAGTATGACGAGGAGACGGGGCAATCAGCCCCAGCATTTT.

The chain combines TRBV30 with TRBJ2-7; a possible D gene is TRBD1 (5 bases). Germline values: CDR1 GTSNPN, CDR2 SVGIG (reference sequence). Trimming stripped 2 bases from V and 6 bases from J, with 8 bases between. The CDR3 contains 11 residues. CDR3 nucleotides: TGTGCCTGGAGTCAAAGGGGCGAGCAGTACTTC. Amino acids: CAWSQRGEQYF. Looking up the rest from reference TRBV30 and TRBJ2-7 gives the full variable domain: SQTIHQWPATLVQPVGSPLSLECTVEGTSNPNLYWYRQAAGRGLQLLFYSVGIGQISSEVPQNLSASRPQDRQFILSSKKLLLSDSGFYLCAWSQRGEQYFGPGTRLTVT.

This clone was seen once. The chain recombines TRBV2 with TRBJ2-7; 9 positions match TRBD1. This CDR3 has 14 amino acids. V shed 6 bases, J shed 3 bases, and the junction held 6 bases outside the gene matches. Germline loops: CDR1 SNHLY, CDR2 FYNNEI. CDR3 DNA: TGTGCCAGCAGGCGGGGACAGGGAAGCTACGAGCAGTACTTC. Encoded protein: CASRRGQGSYEQYF.

This clone was counted once. V is TRBV5-4 and J is TRBJ1-1; weak D call: TRBD1 (6 bases). CDR3 length: 15 amino acids. V lost 4 bases and J 3 bases, leaving 16 bases between the germline ends. Germline assignment: CDR1 SGHNT and CDR2 YYREEE (reference sequence). The CDR3 DNA reads as TGTGCCAGCAGCCCGGGAGGGGGGTGGGACACTGAAGCTTTCTTT. Protein product: CASSPGGGWDTEAFF. Variable domain in full (rest from reference TRBV5-4 and TRBJ1-1): ETGVTQSPTHLIKTRGQQVTLRCSSQSGHNTVSWYQQALGQGPQFIFQYYREEENGRGNFPPRFSGLQFPNYSSELNVNALELDDSALYLCASSPGGGWDTEAFFGQGTRLTVV.

The rearrangement uses TRBV6-6 and TRBJ2-2; D is undetermined. The V end was cut by 9 bases, the J end by 3 bases, with 2 bases between. Per germline, CDR1 MNHNY and CDR2 SVGAGI (reference sequence). The CDR3 consists of 10 residues. The CDR3 loop reads CARHTGELFF. CDR3 nucleotide sequence: TGTGCCAGACACACCGGGGAGCTGTTTTTT.

This clone was observed a single time. V and J are TRBV5-1 and TRBJ2-3, with unresolved D. Trimming removed 4 bases at V and 0 bases at J, with 15 bases between. This CDR3 contains 16 residues. Germline CDR1 SGHRS, CDR2 YFSETQ. CDR3 region: CASSSGVHTSTDTQYF. CDR3 sequence (DNA): TGCGCCAGCAGCAGTGGGGTACATACTAGCACAGATACGCAGTATTTT.

The rearrangement links TRBV5-1 to TRBJ2-7; 11 bases agree with TRBD2. Trimming cost V 4 bases and J 3 bases; bases outside gene matches: 3. This CDR3 is 14 amino acids long. The germline V gene has CDR1 SGHRS and CDR2 YFSETQ. The DNA of the CDR3 is TGCGCCAGCAGCCTTGGGACTAGCGGCTACGAGCAGTACTTC. The encoded protein is CASSLGTSGYEQYF.

This chain connects TRBV4-1 to TRBJ2-3; D remains ambiguous. Germline loops: CDR1 MGHRA, CDR2 YSYEKL. This CDR3 has 14 amino acids. With 4 bases removed from V and 2 bases from J, the gap between germline ends came to 10 bases. CDR3: CASSRPPITDTQYF. CDR3 nucleotides: TGCGCCAGCAGCCGCCCTCCCATCACAGATACGCAGTATTTT.

The CDR3: CASFTSGSRPISYNEQFF. Here the CDR3 DNA reads TGTGCCAGCTTTACTAGCGGGTCACGGCCGATCTCCTACAATGAGCAGTTCTTC. The rearrangement links TRBV27 to TRBJ2-1; 9 bases are shared with TRBD2. This CDR3 has 18 amino acids. The V gene end was trimmed by 8 bases and the J gene end by 0 bases; junction bases not matched to a gene: 14. Germline CDR1 is MNHEY and CDR2 is SMNVEV (reference sequence).

The chain combines TRBV5-1 with TRBJ2-2; TRBD1 aligns across 8 bases. Germline values: CDR1 SGHRS, CDR2 YFSETQ. V dropped 2 bases and J dropped 5; count of bases not matched to a gene: 5. CDR3 length: 15 residues. The chain's CDR3 is CASSFGDRMTGELFF. CDR3 nucleotide sequence: TGCGCCAGCAGCTTCGGGGACAGGATGACCGGGGAGCTGTTTTTT.

J is TRBJ1-2 and V is TRBV11-2; no firm D call. Looked up from germline, CDR1 is SGHAT and CDR2 is FQNNGV. V lost 2 bases, J lost 1 base, and 5 bases lay in between. There are 13 residues in the CDR3. The CDR3 DNA sequence: TGTGCCAGCAGCTTAATAGATAACTATGGCTACACCTTC. Its protein is CASSLIDNYGYTF.

V gene TRBV30 combines with J gene TRBJ2-1; TRBD2 aligns across 14 bases. The V gene's germline CDR1 is GTSNPN and CDR2 SVGIG (reference sequence). The CDR3 totals 17 residues. V trimming: 0 bases; J trimming: 5 bases; junction bases outside the gene matches: 6. This CDR3 is CAWSVLRTSGGNNEQFF. The CDR3 nucleotides read TGTGCCTGGAGTGTACTAAGGACTAGCGGGGGGAACAATGAGCAGTTCTTC.

The chain uses TRBV6-2 or TRBV6-3 and TRBJ2-3; no clear D. V was trimmed by 2 bases and J by 6 bases, leaving 12 bases between them. The CDR3 spans 14 residues. Germline V gene sequence: CDR1 MNHEY, CDR2 SVGEGT. The CDR3 protein is CASSYRRHVDTQYF. CDR3 sequence (DNA): TGTGCCAGCAGTTACCGTAGACACGTGGATACGCAGTATTTT.

This clone was observed once. In DNA, the CDR3 is TGTGCCAGCCTCGCCGGGTCTGAGCAGTTCTTC. Translating gives CASLAGSEQFF. The chain links TRBV6-5 to TRBJ2-1; D remains ambiguous. V dropped 8 bases and J dropped 9 bases, with 11 bases sitting between them. The CDR3 is 11 residues long. Looked up from germline, CDR1 is MNHEY and CDR2 is SVGAGI.

The rearrangement joins TRBV5-5 to TRBJ1-5, with a possible D match to TRBD1 (6 bases). Trimming cost V 0 bases and J 4 bases, with 11 bases left between them. CDR1 and CDR2 (germline): SGHKS, YYEKEE (reference sequence). The CDR3 sequence is 15 residues long. CDR3 amino acids: CASSLAGTQNQPQHF. The CDR3 nucleotides are TGTGCCAGCAGCTTGGCCGGGACACAAAATCAGCCCCAGCATTTT.

CDR3 bases: TGTGCCAGCAGTGAATGGGGACAGGGGAACACTGAAGCTTTCTTT. This gives the protein CASSEWGQGNTEAFF. The chain joins TRBV2 to TRBJ1-1; TRBD1 aligns across 9 bases. J gave up 1 base and V 2 bases, and 2 bases lay outside the gene matches. The CDR3 length is 15 residues. Germline V gives CDR1 SNHLY, CDR2 FYNNEI.

The chain recombines TRBV19 with TRBJ1-5, with D perhaps matching TRBD1 (6 bases). Trimming removed 4 bases at V and 5 bases at J, with 18 bases between. The CDR3 length is 16 residues. Germline V gives CDR1 LNHDA, CDR2 SQIVND (reference sequence). CDR3 in amino acids: CASSTGRGGAYQPQHF. Here the CDR3 DNA reads TGTGCCAGTAGTACGGGACGTGGGGGCGCCTATCAGCCCCAGCATTTT.

The V gene is TRBV7-2, the J gene TRBJ1-4; D possibly corresponds to TRBD1 (6 bases). Trimming pared 5 bases from V and 11 bases from J, leaving 15 bases between. Germline V gives CDR1 SGHTA, CDR2 FQGNSA. The CDR3 contains 13 residues. CDR3 in amino acids: CASSVNRELKLFF. DNA of the CDR3: TGTGCCAGCAGCGTAAACAGGGAACTGAAACTGTTTTTT.

The V call is TRBV6-5, the J call TRBJ1-5, with D hard to call. CDR3 size: 13 residues. With 7 bases removed from V and 2 bases from J, the gap between germline ends came to 9 bases. CDR1 is MNHEY, CDR2 SVGAGI, per germline. CDR3 sequence reads: CASTGWGNQPQHF. CDR3 bases: TGTGCCAGCACGGGGTGGGGCAATCAGCCCCAGCATTTT.

By frequency in the sample, this clone is medium-sized. The chain is built from TRBV28 and TRBJ1-6, with 10 bases that match TRBD1. The CDR3 is made up of 14 amino acids. Germline trimming cut 7 bases from V and 9 bases from J; bases unmatched to any gene: 6. Per the germline V gene, CDR1 is MDHEN and CDR2 is SYDVKM. The CDR3 reads CASIFRDRGSPLHF. CDR3 DNA sequence: TGTGCCAGCATTTTCCGGGACAGGGGTTCACCCCTCCACTTT.

The count of this clone is one. The rearrangement uses TRBV30 and TRBJ1-1; D may be TRBD1 (5 bases). There are 12 residues in the CDR3. In germline, CDR1 is GTSNPN, CDR2 SVGIG (reference sequence). The V end lost 0 bases, the J end lost 9 bases, and 11 bases lay between the germline ends. The CDR3 is CAWSVTGTKAFF. The CDR3 coding sequence is TGTGCCTGGAGTGTAACCGGGACCAAAGCTTTCTTT.

The V and J genes are TRBV6-2 or TRBV6-3 and TRBJ2-7; 9 nucleotides match TRBD1. Germline V gene lookup returns CDR1 MNHEY and CDR2 SVGEGT. J gave up 3 bases and V 5 bases, and 17 bases lay outside the gene matches. The length of the CDR3 is 18 residues. The CDR3 sequence is CASSAIEGYRGLFYEQYF. CDR3 nucleotide sequence: TGTGCCAGCAGTGCTATTGAGGGATACAGGGGGCTATTCTACGAGCAGTACTTC.

The chain couples TRBV9 to TRBJ1-2; a weak D match, TRBD1 (5 bases). Germline V gives CDR1 SGDLS, CDR2 YYNGEE. The CDR3 extends over 13 amino acids. V was trimmed by 4 bases and J by 7 bases, leaving 14 bases between them. In nucleotides, the CDR3 is TGTGCCAGCAGCCGGGACTCAGTACGTGGCTACACCTTC. Translating it yields CASSRDSVRGYTF. The full variable domain, completed using reference TRBV9 and TRBJ1-2, is DSGVTQTPKHLITATGQRVTLRCSPRSGDLSVYWYQQSLDQGLQFLIQYYNGEERAKGNILERFSAQQFPDLHSELNLSSLELGDSALYFCASSRDSVRGYTFGSGTRLTVV.

V and J are TRBV3-1 (or the pseudogene TRBV3-2) and TRBJ1-4, with D uncertain. This CDR3 is 13 amino acids long. Trimming shortened V by 1 base and J by 4 bases, and 4 bases separated the two germline ends. Per germline, CDR1 LGHDT and CDR2 YNNKEL (reference sequence). The CDR3 sequence is CASSQGYNEKLFF. CDR3 DNA: TGTGCCAGCAGCCAAGGTTATAATGAAAAACTGTTTTTT.